Each of the 16 T cell receptor beta chains below was sequenced from the same sample in a study of response to subunit inactivated influenza vaccine. MiXCR, run by TCRdb on the RT-PCR reads, gives a single entry per CDR3 protein. The sample lists fewer than 700,000 distinct CDR3 sequences, roughly 13% occurring once. Sequenced material: PBMCs from blood, taken roughly 48 days after vaccination. The receptor set was obtained from a man aged 45-60 years who received an inactivated influenza vaccine.

This clonotype was seen more than once but under ten times. The chain recombines TRBV14 with TRBJ1-2; the match to TRBD1 covers 11 bases. With V trimmed by 0 bases and J by 4 bases, 10 bases remained unmatched. The CDR3 totals 18 residues. Germline loops: CDR1 SGHDN, CDR2 FVKESK. The CDR3 region is CASSQDRTGGQPLYGYTF. The CDR3 coding sequence is TGTGCCAGCAGCCAAGACAGGACAGGGGGCCAGCCCCTCTATGGCTACACCTTC.

The rearrangement links TRBV18 to TRBJ2-5; 9 bases agree with TRBD2. The CDR3 has 16 amino acids. The V gene's germline CDR1 is KGHSH and CDR2 LQKENI. With V trimmed by 3 bases and J by 1 base, 6 bases remained unmatched. The chain's CDR3 is CASSPVSGRTQETQYF. CDR3 in DNA: TGTGCCAGCTCACCCGTTAGCGGGAGAACCCAAGAGACCCAGTACTTC.

This clonotype was recorded at least ten times. V is TRBV12-3 or TRBV12-4 and J is TRBJ1-1; TRBD1 might be the D (5 bases). Trimming took off 1 base at V and 3 bases at J, with 15 bases between the two ends. The CDR3 is made up of 16 amino acids. DNA for the CDR3: TGTGCCAGCAGTTTAGGGGGCGGAGGGGTTGACACTGAAGCTTTCTTT. Protein: CASSLGGGGVDTEAFF.

This clonotype was counted between two and nine times. The rearrangement uses TRBV6-5 and TRBJ2-3, with 9 bases identical to TRBD2. CDR1 and CDR2 from the germline V gene are MNHEY and SVGAGI. This CDR3 is 17 amino acids long. V lost 2 bases to trimming and J lost 4 bases; unmatched junction nucleotides: 10. CDR3 region: CASSYDPGGGAADTQYF. CDR3 coding DNA: TGTGCCAGCAGTTACGACCCCGGCGGGGGGGCCGCAGATACGCAGTATTTT.

The chain joins TRBV29-1 to TRBJ2-7, with 10 bases lining up with TRBD1. The CDR3 runs to 12 residues. CDR1 is SQVTM, CDR2 ANQGSEA, per germline. V lost 7 bases, J lost 5 bases, and 5 bases stayed unmatched. CDR3 sequence: CSAGTGVHEQYF. As DNA, the CDR3 is TGCAGCGCTGGGACAGGGGTGCACGAGCAGTACTTC.

This rearrangement joins TRBV12-3 or TRBV12-4 to TRBJ2-1, with a possible D match to TRBD1 (6 bases). The CDR3 extends over 15 amino acids. Trimming removed 6 bases from V and 7 bases from J, with 19 bases in between. This chain's CDR3 is CASRPQQGTWNEQFF. The CDR3 bases are TGTGCCAGCAGACCACAACAGGGTACTTGGAATGAGCAGTTCTTC.

This clonotype was seen more than once but under ten times. This chain uses TRBV4-3 with TRBJ2-7; 7 bases agree with TRBD1. Trimming removed 1 base from V and 7 bases from J; junction bases left unmatched: 10. The CDR3 runs 15 residues. CDR1 and CDR2 from the germline V gene are LGHNA and YSLEER. The CDR3 DNA follows: TGCGCCAGCAGCCAAGTAGCAGGGGGAAGTGGGGAGCAGTACTTC. Its protein product is CASSQVAGGSGEQYF.

The chain couples TRBV7-2 to TRBJ2-3; unclear D gene. Between the trimmed V and J ends, which lost 4 bases and 1 base, there was a span of 12 bases. Germline V lookup: CDR1 SGHTA, CDR2 FQGNSA. This CDR3 is 15 amino acids long. The CDR3 DNA reads TGTGCCAGCAGCTCGTCCCGGATTGGCACAGATACGCAGTATTTT. Protein product: CASSSSRIGTDTQYF. The variable domain in full, with the rest retrieved from reference TRBV7-2 and TRBJ2-3, is GAGVSQSPSNKVTEKGKDVELRCDPISGHTALYWYRQSLGQGLEFLIYFQGNSAPDKSGLPSDRFSAERTGGSVSTLTIQRTQQEDSAVYLCASSSSRIGTDTQYFGPGTRLTVL.

This clonotype was observed a few times. V gene TRBV12-3 or TRBV12-4 combines with J gene TRBJ2-7, with D hard to call. This CDR3 contains 12 residues. The V and J ends lost 5 bases and 3 bases respectively, with 8 bases between them. CDR3 amino acids: CASSQIGYEQYF. CDR3 bases: TGTGCCAGCAGTCAGATCGGCTACGAGCAGTACTTC.

The sample holds a few counts of this clonotype. The chain couples TRBV29-1 to TRBJ1-1; D remains ambiguous. The V gene lost 4 bases and the J gene lost 0 bases, with 9 bases spanning the gap. The CDR3 has 13 amino acids. CDR1 is SQVTM, CDR2 ANQGSEA, per germline. CDR3 nucleotide sequence: TGCAGCGTTGCACCCCTAATGAACACTGAAGCTTTCTTT. Residues: CSVAPLMNTEAFF.

The V call is TRBV5-1, the J call TRBJ2-4; TRBD2 is a possible D gene (7 bases). V was clipped by 0 bases and J by 8 bases, with 12 bases between them. The CDR3 covers 14 residues. Germline V gene sequence: CDR1 SGHRS, CDR2 YFSETQ. CDR3 amino acids: CASSLGTAGHIQYF. As DNA, the CDR3 is TGCGCCAGCAGCTTGGGGACAGCGGGGCACATTCAGTACTTC.

This sequence joins TRBV4-3 and TRBJ2-3; 9 positions match TRBD2. V gave up 5 bases and J gave up 2 bases; unmatched junction bases: 11. The CDR3 contains 17 residues. CDR1 and CDR2 (germline): LGHNA, YSLEER. The CDR3 DNA is TGCGCCAGCAGCTACCCCGGGGTAGCGGGAGTCACAGATACGCAGTATTTT. Amino acid sequence: CASSYPGVAGVTDTQYF.

This chain links TRBV10-3 with TRBJ2-5; D is uncertain. V shed 4 bases and J shed 2 bases, with 11 bases lying between them. CDR3 length: 14 amino acids. Germline V CDR1 and CDR2: ENHRY, SYGVKD. The chain's CDR3 is CAISARGEQETQYF. The DNA for the CDR3 is TGTGCCATCAGTGCCCGTGGGGAACAAGAGACCCAGTACTTC.

The V and J genes are TRBV5-1 and TRBJ2-7, with a possible D match to TRBD2 (6 bases). The V gene's germline CDR1 is SGHRS and CDR2 YFSETQ. The CDR3 sequence is 14 residues long. The V end lost 7 bases, the J end lost 2 bases, and 16 bases lay between the germline ends. CDR3 residues: CASRVEGYPYEQYF. The CDR3, as DNA: TGCGCCAGCCGAGTGGAGGGTTACCCCTACGAGCAGTACTTC.

This clonotype showed up many times. An end of the junction does not agree with germline; a read error may underlie this. The gene calls are TRBV20-1 and TRBJ1-2; unclear D gene. Looked up from germline, CDR1 is DFQATT and CDR2 is SNEGSKA (reference sequence). This CDR3 comprises 12 residues. The CDR3 DNA reads TGCAGTGCCAGAGACCAACGGGATGGCTACACCTTC. As protein: CSARDQRDGYTF.

This clonotype turned up a few times. V usage is TRBV7-9 and J usage is TRBJ2-1, with TRBD2 matching 11 bases. The CDR3 is 16 residues long. Germline V CDR1 and CDR2: SEHNR, FQNEAQ (reference sequence). Losses at the gene ends were 0 bases for V and 9 bases for J; bases not matched to a gene: 7. DNA for the CDR3: TGTGCCAGCAGCTTAGCCAGACTAGCGGGAAGAGGTGAGCAGTTCTTC. The encoded protein is CASSLARLAGRGEQFF.